The clone carrying this T cell receptor beta chain was observed at least ten times. Its antigen remains unknown. This CDR3 contains 11 residues. Trimming left V 6 bases short and J 5 bases short, with 10 bases between. The germline gives CDR1 DFQATT, CDR2 SNEGSKA (reference sequence). This sample stems from a study of T cells in Graves' hyperthyroidism and ophthalmopathy. Amplification targeted TCR beta CDR3 regions from RNA transcripts. The HTBI set primed first-round TCR CDR3 RT-PCR. TCRdb reprocessed the multiplex PCR reads with MiXCR, giving one entry per CDR3 protein. This table has some 510,000 distinct CDR3 sequences, 20% to 25% appearing once. Whole-study findings and limits: Most thyroid clonotypes expanded above 0.001 appeared in blood too.

This sequence joins TRBV20-1 and TRBJ2-5, with unresolved D. This TCR came from a man between 18 and 35 years old with Graves' hyperthyroidism. What was sequenced was blood. The CDR3 DNA follows: TGCAGTGCATCTATAGGGGAGACCCAGTACTTC. It encodes CSASIGETQYF.